This T cell receptor (beta chain) was observed in a study of OX40 agonist ivuxolimab in advanced cancers. This clone was observed a handful of times. CDR1 and CDR2 (germline): MDHEN, SYDVKM. Trimming took 4 bases from V and 6 from J; bases not matched to a gene: 3. The CDR3 runs 12 residues. Assay used: immunoSEQ multiplex PCR; TCRdb lists only in-frame clones, some missing. The table lists about 12,000 clones, about 75% of them singletons, with around 30% in the top ten. This rearrangement joins TRBV28 to TRBJ2-7; 7 bases are a match to TRBD1. The TCR comes from an adult with an advanced solid tumor such as melanoma, head and neck, liver or kidney cancer. The specimen comprised CD4+ or CD8+ T cells sorted from blood, sampled in a trial of the OX40 agonist ivuxolimab. The CDR3 region has the DNA TGTGCCAGCAGTTCGACAGGGCGCGAGCAGTACTTC. It is translated as CASSSTGREQYF.